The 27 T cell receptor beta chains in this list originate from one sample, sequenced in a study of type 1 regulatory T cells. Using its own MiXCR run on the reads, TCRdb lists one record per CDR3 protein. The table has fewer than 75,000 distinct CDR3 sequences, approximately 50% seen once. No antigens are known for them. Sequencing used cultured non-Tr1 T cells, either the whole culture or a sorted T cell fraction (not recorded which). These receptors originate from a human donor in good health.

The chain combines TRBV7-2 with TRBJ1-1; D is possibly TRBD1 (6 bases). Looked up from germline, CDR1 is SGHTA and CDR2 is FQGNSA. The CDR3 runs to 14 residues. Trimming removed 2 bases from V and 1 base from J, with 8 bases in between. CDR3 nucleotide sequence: TGTGCCAGCAGCTTAACAGGGTCGAACACTGAAGCTTTCTTT. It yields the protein CASSLTGSNTEAFF.

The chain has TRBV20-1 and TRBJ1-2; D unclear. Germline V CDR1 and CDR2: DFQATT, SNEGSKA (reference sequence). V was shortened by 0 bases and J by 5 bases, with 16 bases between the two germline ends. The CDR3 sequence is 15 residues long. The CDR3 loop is CSARDGRAAAYGYTF. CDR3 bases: TGCAGTGCTAGAGATGGTAGGGCCGCGGCTTATGGCTACACCTTC.

CDR3 region: CASKPSSNTEAFF. The CDR3, as DNA: TGTGCCAGCAAACCCAGCTCGAACACTGAAGCTTTCTTT. V and J are TRBV6-5 and TRBJ1-1; D remains ambiguous. The germline gives CDR1 MNHEY, CDR2 SVGAGI. The CDR3 covers 13 residues. The ends were cut back, 7 bases at V and 1 base at J, with 10 bases in the middle.

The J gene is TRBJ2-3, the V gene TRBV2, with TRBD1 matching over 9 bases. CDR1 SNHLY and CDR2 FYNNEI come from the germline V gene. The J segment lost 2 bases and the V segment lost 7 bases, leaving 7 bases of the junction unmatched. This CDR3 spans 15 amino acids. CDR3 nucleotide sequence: TGTGCCAGCACCGGACAGGGGATCAACACAGATACGCAGTATTTT. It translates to CASTGQGINTDTQYF.

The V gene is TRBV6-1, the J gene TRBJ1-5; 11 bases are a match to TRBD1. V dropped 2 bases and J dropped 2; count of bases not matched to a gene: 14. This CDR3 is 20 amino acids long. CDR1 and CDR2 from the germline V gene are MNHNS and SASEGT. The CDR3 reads CASSEPRDRGDSVGNQPQHF. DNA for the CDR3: TGTGCCAGCAGTGAACCCAGGGACAGGGGGGACTCCGTAGGCAATCAGCCCCAGCATTTT.

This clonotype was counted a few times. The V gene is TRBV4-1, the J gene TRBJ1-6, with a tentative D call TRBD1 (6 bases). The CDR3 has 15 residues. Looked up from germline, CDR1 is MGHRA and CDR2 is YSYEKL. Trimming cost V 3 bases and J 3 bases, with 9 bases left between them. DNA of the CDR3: TGCGCCAGCAGCCATGTGACAGGCTATAATTCACCCCTCCACTTT. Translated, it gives CASSHVTGYNSPLHF.

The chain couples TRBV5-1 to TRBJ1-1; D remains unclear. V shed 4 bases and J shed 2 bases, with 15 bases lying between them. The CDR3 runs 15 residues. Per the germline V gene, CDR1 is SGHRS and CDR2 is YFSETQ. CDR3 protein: CASSTGVIGNTEAFF. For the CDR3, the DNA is TGCGCCAGCAGCACCGGGGTCATAGGTAACACTGAAGCTTTCTTT.

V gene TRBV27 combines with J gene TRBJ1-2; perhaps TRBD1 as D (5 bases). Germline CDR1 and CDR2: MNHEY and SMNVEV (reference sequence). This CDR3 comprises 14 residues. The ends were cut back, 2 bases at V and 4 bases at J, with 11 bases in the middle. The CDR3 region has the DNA TGTGCCAGCAGTTTAGAGGGGCGCGGCTATGGCTACACCTTC. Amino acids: CASSLEGRGYGYTF.

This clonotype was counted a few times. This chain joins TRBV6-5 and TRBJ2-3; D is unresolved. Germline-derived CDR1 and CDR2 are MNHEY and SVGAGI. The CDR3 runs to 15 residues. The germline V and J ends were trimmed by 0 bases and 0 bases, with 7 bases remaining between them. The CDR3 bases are TGTGCCAGCAGTTACTCCTACCTGAGCACAGATACGCAGTATTTT. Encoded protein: CASSYSYLSTDTQYF.

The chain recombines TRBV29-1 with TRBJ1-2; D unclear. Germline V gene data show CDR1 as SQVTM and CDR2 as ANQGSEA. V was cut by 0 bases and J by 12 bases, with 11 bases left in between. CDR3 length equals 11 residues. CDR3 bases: TGCAGCGTTGAAGATAGGAGGATCCACACCTTC. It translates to CSVEDRRIHTF.

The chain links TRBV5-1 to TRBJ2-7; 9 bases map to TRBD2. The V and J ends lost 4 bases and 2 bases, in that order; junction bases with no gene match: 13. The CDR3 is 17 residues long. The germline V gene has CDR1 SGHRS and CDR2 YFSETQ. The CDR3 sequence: CASSPGGLAGRPYEQYF. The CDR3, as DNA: TGCGCCAGCAGCCCCGGAGGTCTAGCGGGGAGACCCTACGAGCAGTACTTC.

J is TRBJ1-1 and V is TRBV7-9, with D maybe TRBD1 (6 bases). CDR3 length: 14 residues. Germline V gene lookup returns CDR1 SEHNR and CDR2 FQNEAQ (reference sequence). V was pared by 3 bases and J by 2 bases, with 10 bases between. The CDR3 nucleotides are TGTGCCAGCAGCTTCTCGGGGGCTAACACTGAAGCTTTCTTT. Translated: CASSFSGANTEAFF.

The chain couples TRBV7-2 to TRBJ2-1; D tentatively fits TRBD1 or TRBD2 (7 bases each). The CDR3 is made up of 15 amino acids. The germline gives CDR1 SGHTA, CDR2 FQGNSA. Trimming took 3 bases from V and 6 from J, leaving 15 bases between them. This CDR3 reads CASSFYRGGVNEQFF. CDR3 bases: TGTGCCAGCAGCTTCTACAGGGGAGGGGTCAATGAGCAGTTCTTC.

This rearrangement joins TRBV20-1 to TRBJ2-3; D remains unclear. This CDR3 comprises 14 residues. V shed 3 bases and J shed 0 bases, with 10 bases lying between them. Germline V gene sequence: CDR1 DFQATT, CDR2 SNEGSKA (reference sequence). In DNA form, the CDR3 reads TGCAGTGCTAGGGTTGCCGCTAGCACAGATACGCAGTATTTT. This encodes CSARVAASTDTQYF.

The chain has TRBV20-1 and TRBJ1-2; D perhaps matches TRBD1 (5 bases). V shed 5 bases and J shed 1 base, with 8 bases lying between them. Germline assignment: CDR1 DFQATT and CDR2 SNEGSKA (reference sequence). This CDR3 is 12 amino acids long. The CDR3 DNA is TGCAGTGCTCAAAGGGGTAACTATGGCTACACCTTC. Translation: CSAQRGNYGYTF.

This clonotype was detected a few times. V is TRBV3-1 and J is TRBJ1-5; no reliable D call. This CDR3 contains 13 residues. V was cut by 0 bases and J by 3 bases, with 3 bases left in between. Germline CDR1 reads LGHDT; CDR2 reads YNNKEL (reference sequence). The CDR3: CASSQDLNQPQHF. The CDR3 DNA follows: TGTGCCAGCAGCCAAGATCTCAATCAGCCCCAGCATTTT.

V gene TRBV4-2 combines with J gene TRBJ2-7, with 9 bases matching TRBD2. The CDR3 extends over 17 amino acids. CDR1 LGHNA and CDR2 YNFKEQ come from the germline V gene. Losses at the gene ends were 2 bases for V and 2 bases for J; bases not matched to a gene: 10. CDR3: CASSQSLAGDLTYEQYF. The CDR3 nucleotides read TGTGCCAGCAGCCAATCCTTAGCGGGGGACCTGACCTACGAGCAGTACTTC.

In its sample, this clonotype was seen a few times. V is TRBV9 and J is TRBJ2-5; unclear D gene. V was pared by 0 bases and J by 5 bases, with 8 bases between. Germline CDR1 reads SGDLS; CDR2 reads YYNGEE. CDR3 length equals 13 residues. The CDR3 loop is CASSVGLGETQYF. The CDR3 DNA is TGTGCCAGCAGCGTAGGCTTGGGGGAGACCCAGTACTTC. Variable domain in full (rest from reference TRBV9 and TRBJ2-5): DSGVTQTPKHLITATGQRVTLRCSPRSGDLSVYWYQQSLDQGLQFLIQYYNGEERAKGNILERFSAQQFPDLHSELNLSSLELGDSALYFCASSVGLGETQYFGPGTRLLVL.

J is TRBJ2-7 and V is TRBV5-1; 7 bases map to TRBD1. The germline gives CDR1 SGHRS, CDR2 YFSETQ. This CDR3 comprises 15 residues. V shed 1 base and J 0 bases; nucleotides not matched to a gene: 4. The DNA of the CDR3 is TGCGCCAGCAGCTTGACGGCAGGGGGCTCCTACGAGCAGTACTTC. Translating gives CASSLTAGGSYEQYF.

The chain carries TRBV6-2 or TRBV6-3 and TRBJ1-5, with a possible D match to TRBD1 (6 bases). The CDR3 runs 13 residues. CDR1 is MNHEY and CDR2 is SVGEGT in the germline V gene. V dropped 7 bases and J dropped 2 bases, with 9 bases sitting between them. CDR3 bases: TGTGCCAGCAAGGACAGAGGCAATCAGCCCCAGCATTTT. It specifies CASKDRGNQPQHF.

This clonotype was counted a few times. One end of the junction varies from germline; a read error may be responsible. CDR3 coding DNA: TGTGCTAGCACCTCTGGTTCCGGGGAGCTGTTTTTT. Amino acids: CASTSGSGELFF. The J gene is TRBJ2-2, the V gene TRBV7-7; D unresolved. In germline, CDR1 is SSHAT, CDR2 FNYEAQ (reference sequence). This CDR3 contains 12 residues.

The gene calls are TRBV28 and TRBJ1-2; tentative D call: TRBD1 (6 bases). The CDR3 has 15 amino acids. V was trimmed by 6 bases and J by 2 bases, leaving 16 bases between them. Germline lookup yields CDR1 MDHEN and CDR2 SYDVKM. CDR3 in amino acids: CASRLDSGTNYGYTF. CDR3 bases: TGTGCCAGCAGGTTGGACTCGGGGACAAACTATGGCTACACCTTC.

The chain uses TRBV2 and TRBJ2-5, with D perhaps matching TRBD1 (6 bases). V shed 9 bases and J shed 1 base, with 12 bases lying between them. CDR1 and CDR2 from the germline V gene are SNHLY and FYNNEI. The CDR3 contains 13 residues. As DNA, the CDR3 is TGTGCCAGTCTCCGGGACACCCAAGAGACCCAGTACTTC. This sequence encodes CASLRDTQETQYF. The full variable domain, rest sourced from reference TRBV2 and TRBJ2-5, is EPEVTQTPSHQVTQMGQEVILRCVPISNHLYFYWYRQILGQKVEFLVSFYNNEISEKSEIFDDQFSVERPDGSNFTLKIRSTKLEDSAMYFCASLRDTQETQYFGPGTRLLVL.

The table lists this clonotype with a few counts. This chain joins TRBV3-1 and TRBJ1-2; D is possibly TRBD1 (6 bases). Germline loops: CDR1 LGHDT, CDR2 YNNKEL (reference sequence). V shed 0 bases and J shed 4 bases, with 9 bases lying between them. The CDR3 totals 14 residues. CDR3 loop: CASSQDQQGYGYTF. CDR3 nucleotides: TGTGCCAGCAGCCAAGATCAACAGGGCTATGGCTACACCTTC.

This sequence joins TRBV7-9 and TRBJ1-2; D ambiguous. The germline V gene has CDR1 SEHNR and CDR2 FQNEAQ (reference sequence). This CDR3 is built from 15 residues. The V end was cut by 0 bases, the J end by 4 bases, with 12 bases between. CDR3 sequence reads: CASSLAAGGSYGYTF. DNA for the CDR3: TGTGCCAGCAGCTTAGCAGCAGGAGGCTCCTATGGCTACACCTTC.

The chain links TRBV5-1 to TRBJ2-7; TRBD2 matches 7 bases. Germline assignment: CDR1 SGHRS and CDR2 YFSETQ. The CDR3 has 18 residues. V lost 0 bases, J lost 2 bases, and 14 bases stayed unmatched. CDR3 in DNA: TGCGCCAGCAGCTTGGGACCCACGTCAGCGGGGATTCCCTACGAGCAGTACTTC. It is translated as CASSLGPTSAGIPYEQYF.

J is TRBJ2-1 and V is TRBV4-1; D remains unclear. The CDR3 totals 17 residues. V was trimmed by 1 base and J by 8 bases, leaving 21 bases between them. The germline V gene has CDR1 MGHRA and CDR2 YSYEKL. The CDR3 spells CASSQVGMGWILDEQFF. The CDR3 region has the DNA TGCGCCAGCAGCCAAGTGGGTATGGGGTGGATATTGGATGAGCAGTTCTTC.